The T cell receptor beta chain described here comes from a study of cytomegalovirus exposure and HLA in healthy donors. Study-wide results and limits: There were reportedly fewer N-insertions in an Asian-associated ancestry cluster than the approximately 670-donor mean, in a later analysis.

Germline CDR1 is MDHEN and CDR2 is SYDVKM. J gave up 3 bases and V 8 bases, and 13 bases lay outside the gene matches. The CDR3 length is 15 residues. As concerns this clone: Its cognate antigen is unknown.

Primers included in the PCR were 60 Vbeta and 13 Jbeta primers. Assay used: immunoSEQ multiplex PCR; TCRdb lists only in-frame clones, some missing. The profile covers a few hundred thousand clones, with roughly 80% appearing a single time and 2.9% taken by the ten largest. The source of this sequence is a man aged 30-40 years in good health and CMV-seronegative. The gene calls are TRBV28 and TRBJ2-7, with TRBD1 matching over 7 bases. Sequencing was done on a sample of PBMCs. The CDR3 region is CASRWYTGVGYEQYF. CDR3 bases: TGTGCCAGCCGTTGGTATACAGGGGTGGGCTACGAGCAGTACTTC.